The clone carrying this T cell receptor beta chain was recorded only once. Only in-frame clones appear in the TCRdb table, and some are missing; sequencing was by immunoSEQ multiplex PCR. Of about 140,000 clones in the sample, about 79% were seen once. This specimen belongs to a study of blood T cell repertoires in COVID-19. Study information: The cDNA or gDNA used as material had been derived from T cells, B-cell-depleted T cells, or PBMCs.

The V and J ends lost 5 bases and 4 bases respectively, with 18 bases between them. Germline CDR1 and CDR2: SEHNR and FQNEAQ (reference sequence). CDR3 size: 16 residues. The J gene is TRBJ2-1, the V gene TRBV7-9; tentative D call: TRBD2 (6 bases). What was sequenced was peripheral blood. The TCR comes from a woman at least 80 years old with active or convalescent COVID-19. The CDR3 DNA sequence: TGTGCCAGCAGCGTATTCGCATCCGGGGGTTACAATGAGCAGTTCTTC. It specifies CASSVFASGGYNEQFF.